The following is a T cell receptor (beta chain) sequence with its context. Its specific antigen is unknown. There are no base qualities to consult, and no much larger clone falls within one base. The data derive from a study of response to subunit inactivated influenza vaccine (dated by TCRdb to 2016 to 2018). Notes on the research overall: Deep quantitative profiling of the T cell receptor repertoire was used in the study to follow responses to a trivalent subunit inactivated influenza vaccine.

V trim: 6 bases; J trim: 2 bases; unmatched bases: 6. From its cysteine to its phenylalanine, the CDR3 spans 14 amino acids. The DNA shown is the 42-base CDR3, in frame from base 1. Reading the germline V gene gives CDR1 SQVTM and CDR2 ANQGSEA. Points the paper makes about the study in general: The authors suggested that each seasonal influenza vaccination may recruit only a limited number of new T cells.

Receptors were amplified or captured by RT-PCR. Sequencer: Illumina HiSeq 2500. Through fastp at Q25 and MiXCR, TCRdb rebuilt clones from the public reads, retaining in-frame beta chains. Each CDR3 protein gets just one entry, which takes the most common genes and DNA from the rows behind it. This sample is represented by 550,000 to 800,000 distinct CDR3 sequences; 14% of them were singletons. The ten biggest clones cover less than 7% of the sample. This receptor was taken from a middle-aged man who received an inactivated influenza vaccine. Donor details come from another sample of the same person, matched by shared clones. This chain joins TRBV29-1 to TRBJ2-7; TRBD2 agrees with 11 junctional bases. The sequences come from PBMCs from blood, collected 14 days before vaccination. DNA sequence: TGCAGCGTCGCGACTAGCGGGGACCCCTACGAGCAGTACTTC. Translated, this gives CSVATSGDPYEQYF.